This T cell receptor (beta chain) is from a study of cytomegalovirus exposure and HLA in healthy donors. V lost 2 bases and J lost 4, with 15 bases in between. In germline, CDR1 is MGHDK, CDR2 SYGVNS. The CDR3 covers 15 residues. The PCR was carried out with 60 Vbeta primers and 13 Jbeta primers. The data were produced by immunoSEQ multiplex PCR, yet TCRdb's version contains in-frame clones alone and is incomplete. The sample holds approximately 150,000 clones; roughly 80% are singletons and the top ten take approximately 1.2%. The table lists this clone with a count of one. What it binds is unknown. Study results and caveats: In an earlier analysis, productive rearrangement rates for most beta V segments clustered near 87% or 30%.

The sequence came from a man between 50 and 59 years old in good health and CMV-seropositive. Sample: PBMCs. The J gene is TRBJ2-7, the V gene TRBV25-1; D is possibly TRBD1 (5 bases). The chain's CDR3 is CASSERAGMIYEQYF. CDR3 DNA sequence: TGTGCCAGCAGTGAACGGGCAGGGATGATTTACGAGCAGTACTTC.